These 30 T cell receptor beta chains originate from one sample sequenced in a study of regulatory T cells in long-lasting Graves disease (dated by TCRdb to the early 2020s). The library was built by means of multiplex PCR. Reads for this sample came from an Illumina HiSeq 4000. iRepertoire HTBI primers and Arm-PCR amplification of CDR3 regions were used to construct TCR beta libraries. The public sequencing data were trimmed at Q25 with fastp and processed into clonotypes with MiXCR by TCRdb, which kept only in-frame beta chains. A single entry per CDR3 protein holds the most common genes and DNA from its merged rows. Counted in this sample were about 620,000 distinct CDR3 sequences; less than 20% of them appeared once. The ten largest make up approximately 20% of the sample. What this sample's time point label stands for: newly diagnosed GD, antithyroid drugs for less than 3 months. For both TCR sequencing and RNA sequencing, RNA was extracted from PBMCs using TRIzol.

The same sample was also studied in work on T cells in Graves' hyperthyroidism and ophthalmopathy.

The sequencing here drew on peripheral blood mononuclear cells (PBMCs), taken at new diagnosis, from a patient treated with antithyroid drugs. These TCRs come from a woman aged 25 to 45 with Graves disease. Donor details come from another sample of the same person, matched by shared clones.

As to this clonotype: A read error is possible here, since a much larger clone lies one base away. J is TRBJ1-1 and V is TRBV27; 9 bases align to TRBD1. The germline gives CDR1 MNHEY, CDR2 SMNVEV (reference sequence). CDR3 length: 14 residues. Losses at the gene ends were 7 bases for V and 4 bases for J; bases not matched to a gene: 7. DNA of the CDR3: TGTGCCAGCAAGCCGGGACAGGGTAGCACTGAAGCTTTCTTT. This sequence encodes CASKPGQGSTEAFF.

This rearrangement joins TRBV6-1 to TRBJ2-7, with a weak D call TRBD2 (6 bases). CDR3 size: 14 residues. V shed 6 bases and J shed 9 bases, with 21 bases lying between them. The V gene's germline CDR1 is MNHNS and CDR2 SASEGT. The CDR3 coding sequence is TGTGCCAGCAGCCGAACTCGGGACTCTAACGGGCAGTACTTC. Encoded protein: CASSRTRDSNGQYF.

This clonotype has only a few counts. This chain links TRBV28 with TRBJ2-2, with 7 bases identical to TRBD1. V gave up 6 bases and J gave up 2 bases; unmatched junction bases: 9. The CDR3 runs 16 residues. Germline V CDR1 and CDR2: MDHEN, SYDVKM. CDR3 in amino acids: CASRLGQNKNTGELFF. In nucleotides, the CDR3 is TGTGCCAGCAGGCTGGGACAGAACAAAAACACCGGGGAGCTGTTTTTT.

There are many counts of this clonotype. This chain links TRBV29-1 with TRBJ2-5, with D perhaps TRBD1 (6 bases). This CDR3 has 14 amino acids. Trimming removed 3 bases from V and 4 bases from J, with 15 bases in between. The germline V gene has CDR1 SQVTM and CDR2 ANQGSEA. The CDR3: CSVEALGAGETQYF. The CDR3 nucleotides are TGCAGCGTTGAGGCCCTGGGGGCAGGAGAGACCCAGTACTTC.

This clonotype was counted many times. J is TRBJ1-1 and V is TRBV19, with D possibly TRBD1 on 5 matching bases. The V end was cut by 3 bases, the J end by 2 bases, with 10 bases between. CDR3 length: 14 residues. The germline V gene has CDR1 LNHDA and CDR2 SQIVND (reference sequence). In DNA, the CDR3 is TGTGCCAGTAGTATGGGGGGGACCAACACTGAAGCTTTCTTT. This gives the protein CASSMGGTNTEAFF.

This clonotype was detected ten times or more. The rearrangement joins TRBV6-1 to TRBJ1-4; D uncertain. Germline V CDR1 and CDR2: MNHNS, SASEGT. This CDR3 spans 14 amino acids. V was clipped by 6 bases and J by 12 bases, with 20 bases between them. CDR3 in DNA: TGTGCCAGCAGCCGCGAAAGGGCCGCCTTAGAACTGTTTTTT. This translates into CASSRERAALELFF.

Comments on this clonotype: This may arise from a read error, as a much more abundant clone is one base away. Here the CDR3 DNA reads TGTGCCAGCAGTTCTGCTGGGGCTGGAAAAGGCTTCGAGCAGTACTTC. Its translation: CASSSAGAGKGFEQYF. The V and J genes are TRBV12-3 or TRBV12-4 and TRBJ2-7; weak D call: TRBD1 (5 bases). The CDR3 consists of 16 residues. The ends were cut back, 4 bases at V and 6 bases at J, with 22 bases in the middle.

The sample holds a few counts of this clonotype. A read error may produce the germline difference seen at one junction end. CDR3 bases: TGTGCCAGCAGGGCGGGACAGGGGAATGAAGCTCTCTTT. Amino acids: CASRAGQGNEALF. The chain uses TRBV14 and TRBJ1-1, with 10 bases lining up with TRBD1. The CDR3 has 13 residues. Germline V gene data show CDR1 as SGHDN and CDR2 as FVKESK.

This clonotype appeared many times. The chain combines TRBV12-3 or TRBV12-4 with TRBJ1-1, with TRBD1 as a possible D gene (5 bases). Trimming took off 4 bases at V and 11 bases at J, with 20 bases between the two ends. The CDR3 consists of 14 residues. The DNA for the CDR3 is TGTGCCAGCAGTTCGGGACGACCCGGACGAGGGGCTTTCTTT. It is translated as CASSSGRPGRGAFF.

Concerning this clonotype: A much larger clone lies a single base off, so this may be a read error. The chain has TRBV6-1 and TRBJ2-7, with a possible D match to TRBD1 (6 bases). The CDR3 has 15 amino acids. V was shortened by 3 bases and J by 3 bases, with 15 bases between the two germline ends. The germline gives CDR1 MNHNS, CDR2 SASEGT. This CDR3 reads CASSDPGTRGYEQYF. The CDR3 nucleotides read TGTGCCAGCAGTGACCCCGGGACACGCGGCTACGAGCAGTACTTC.

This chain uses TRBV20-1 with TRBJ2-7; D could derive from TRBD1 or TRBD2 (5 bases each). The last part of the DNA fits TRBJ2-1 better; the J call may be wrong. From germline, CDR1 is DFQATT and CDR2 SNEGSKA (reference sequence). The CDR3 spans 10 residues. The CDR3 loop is CSARGEEQFF. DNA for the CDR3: TGCAGTGCTAGGGGGGAAGAGCAGTTCTTC.

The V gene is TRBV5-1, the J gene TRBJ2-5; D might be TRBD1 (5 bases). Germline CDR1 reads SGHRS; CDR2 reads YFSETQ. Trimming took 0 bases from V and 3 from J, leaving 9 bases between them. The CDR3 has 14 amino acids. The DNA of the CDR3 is TGCGCCAGCAGCTTGGGGCTAGGGGAAGAGACCCAGTACTTC. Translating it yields CASSLGLGEETQYF.

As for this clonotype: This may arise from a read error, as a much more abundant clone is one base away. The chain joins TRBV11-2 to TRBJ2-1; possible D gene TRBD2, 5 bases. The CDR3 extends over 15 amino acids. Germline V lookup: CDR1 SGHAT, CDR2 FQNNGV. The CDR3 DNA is TGTGCCGGCAGCTTAGAACTAGAAGACTACAATGAGCAGTTCTTC. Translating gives CAGSLELEDYNEQFF.

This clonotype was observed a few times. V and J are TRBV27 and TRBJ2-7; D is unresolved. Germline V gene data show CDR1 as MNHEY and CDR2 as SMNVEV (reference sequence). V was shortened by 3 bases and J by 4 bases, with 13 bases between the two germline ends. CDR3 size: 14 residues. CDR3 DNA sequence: TGTGCCAGCAGTTTCATTCACTCTAAGTACGAGCAGTACTTC. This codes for CASSFIHSKYEQYF.

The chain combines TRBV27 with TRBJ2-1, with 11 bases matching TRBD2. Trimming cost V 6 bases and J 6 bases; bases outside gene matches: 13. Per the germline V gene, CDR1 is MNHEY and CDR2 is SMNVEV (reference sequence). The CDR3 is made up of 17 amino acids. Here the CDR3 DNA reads TGTGCCAGCAGACCTACCTTAACTAGCGGGAGTCCCAATGAGCAGTTCTTC. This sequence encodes CASRPTLTSGSPNEQFF.

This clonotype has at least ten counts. This chain's CDR3 is CASSRVLAGGPYEQYF. The DNA for the CDR3 is TGTGCCAGCAGCCGAGTTCTAGCGGGAGGACCTTACGAGCAGTACTTC. J is TRBJ2-7 and V is TRBV7-8; TRBD2 aligns across 11 bases. There are 16 residues in the CDR3. Germline V gene sequence: CDR1 SGHVS, CDR2 FQNEAQ. The junction had 10 bases not matched to a gene; V was cut back by 5 bases and J by 4 bases. Using reference TRBV7-8 and TRBJ2-7 for the parts outside the CDR3, the full variable domain is GAGVSQSPRYKVAKRGQDVALRCDPISGHVSLFWYQQALGQGPEFLTYFQNEAQLDKSGLPSDRFFAERPEGSVSTLKIQRTQQEDSAVYLCASSRVLAGGPYEQYFGPGTRLTVT.

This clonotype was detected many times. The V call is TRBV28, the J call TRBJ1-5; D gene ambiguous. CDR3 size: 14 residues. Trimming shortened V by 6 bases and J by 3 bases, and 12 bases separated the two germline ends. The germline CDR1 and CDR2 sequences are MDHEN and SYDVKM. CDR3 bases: TGTGCCAGCAGCAGGACGGACCCCAATCAGCCCCAGCATTTT. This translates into CASSRTDPNQPQHF.

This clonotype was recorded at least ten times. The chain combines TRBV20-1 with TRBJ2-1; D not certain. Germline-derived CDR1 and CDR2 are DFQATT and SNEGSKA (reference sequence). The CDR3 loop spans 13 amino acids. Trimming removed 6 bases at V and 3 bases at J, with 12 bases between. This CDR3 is CSAPIRDYNEQFF. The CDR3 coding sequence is TGCAGTGCCCCGATACGCGACTACAATGAGCAGTTCTTC.

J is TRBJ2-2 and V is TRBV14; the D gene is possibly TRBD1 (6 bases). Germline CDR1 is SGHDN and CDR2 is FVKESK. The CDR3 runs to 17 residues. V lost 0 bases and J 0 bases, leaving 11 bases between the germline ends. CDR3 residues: CASSQDLNRANTGELFF. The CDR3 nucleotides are TGTGCCAGCAGCCAAGATCTTAACAGGGCGAACACCGGGGAGCTGTTTTTT.

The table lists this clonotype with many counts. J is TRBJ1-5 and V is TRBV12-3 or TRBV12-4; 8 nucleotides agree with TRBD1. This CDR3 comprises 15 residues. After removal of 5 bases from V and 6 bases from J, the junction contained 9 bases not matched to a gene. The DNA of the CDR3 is TGTGCCAGCAGTACGGACAGGGCCCGGGGTCAGCCCCAGCATTTT. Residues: CASSTDRARGQPQHF.

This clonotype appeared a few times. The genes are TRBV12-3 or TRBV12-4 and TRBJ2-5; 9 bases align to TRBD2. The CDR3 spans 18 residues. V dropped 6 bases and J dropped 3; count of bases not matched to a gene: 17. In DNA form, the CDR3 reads TGTGCCAGCAGCTCACCAATGGGTAGCGGGAGCGGTAAAGAGACCCAGTACTTC. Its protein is CASSSPMGSGSGKETQYF.

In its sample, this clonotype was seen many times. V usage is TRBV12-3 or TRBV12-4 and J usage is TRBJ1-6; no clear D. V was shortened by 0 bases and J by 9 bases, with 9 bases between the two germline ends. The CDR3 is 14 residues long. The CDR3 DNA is TGTGCCAGCAGTTTAGCCTACCGCGGTTCACCCCTCCACTTT. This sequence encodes CASSLAYRGSPLHF.

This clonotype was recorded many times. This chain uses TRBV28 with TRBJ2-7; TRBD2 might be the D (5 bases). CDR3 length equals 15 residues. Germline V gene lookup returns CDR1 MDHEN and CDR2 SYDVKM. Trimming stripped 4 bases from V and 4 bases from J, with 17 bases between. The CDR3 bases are TGTGCCAGCAGTTCCTACGGAGGCGGAGAGTACGAGCAGTACTTC. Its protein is CASSSYGGGEYEQYF.

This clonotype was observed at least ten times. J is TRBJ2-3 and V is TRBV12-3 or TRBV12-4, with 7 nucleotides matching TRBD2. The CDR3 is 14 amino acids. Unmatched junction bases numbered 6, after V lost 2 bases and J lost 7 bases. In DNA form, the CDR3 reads TGTGCCAGCAGTTTATCCGGGGGGACGTATACGCAGTATTTT. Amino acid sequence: CASSLSGGTYTQYF.

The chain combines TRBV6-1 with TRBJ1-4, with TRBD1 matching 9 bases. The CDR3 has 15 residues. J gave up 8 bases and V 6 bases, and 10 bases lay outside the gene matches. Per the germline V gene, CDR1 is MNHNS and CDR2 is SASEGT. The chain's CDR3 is CASRGFVTGGEKLFF. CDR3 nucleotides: TGTGCCAGCAGGGGATTTGTGACAGGGGGAGAAAAACTGTTTTTT.

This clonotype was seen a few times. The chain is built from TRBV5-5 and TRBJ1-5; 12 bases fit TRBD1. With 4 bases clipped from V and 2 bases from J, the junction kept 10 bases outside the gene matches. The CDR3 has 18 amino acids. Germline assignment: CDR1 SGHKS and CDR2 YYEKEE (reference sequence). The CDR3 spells CASSPMGTGGFRNQPQHF. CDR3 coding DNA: TGTGCCAGCAGCCCTATGGGGACAGGGGGCTTCCGCAATCAGCCCCAGCATTTT.

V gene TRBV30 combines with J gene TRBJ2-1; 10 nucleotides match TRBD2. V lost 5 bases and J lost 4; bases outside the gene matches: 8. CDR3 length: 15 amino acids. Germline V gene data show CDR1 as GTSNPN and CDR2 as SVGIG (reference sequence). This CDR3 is CAWLLAGEWYNEQFF. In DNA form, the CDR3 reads TGTGCCTGGTTGCTAGCGGGAGAGTGGTACAATGAGCAGTTCTTC.

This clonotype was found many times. As DNA, the CDR3 is TGTGCCAGTATGCCCGACAGGGAGCGGATCGAAAAACTGTTTTTT. Translation: CASMPDRERIEKLFF. The gene calls are TRBV28 and TRBJ1-4, with 7 bases aligning to TRBD1. The V gene end was trimmed by 9 bases and the J gene end by 8 bases; junction bases not matched to a gene: 15. This CDR3 region has 15 residues. Germline CDR1 and CDR2: MDHEN and SYDVKM.

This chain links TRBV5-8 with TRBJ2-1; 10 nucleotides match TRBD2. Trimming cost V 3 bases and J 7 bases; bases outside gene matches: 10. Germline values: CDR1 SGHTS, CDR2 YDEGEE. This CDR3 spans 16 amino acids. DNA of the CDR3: TGTGCCAGCAGCTATAGCGGGAGGATCTCCAAAAATGAGCAGTTCTTC. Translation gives CASSYSGRISKNEQFF.

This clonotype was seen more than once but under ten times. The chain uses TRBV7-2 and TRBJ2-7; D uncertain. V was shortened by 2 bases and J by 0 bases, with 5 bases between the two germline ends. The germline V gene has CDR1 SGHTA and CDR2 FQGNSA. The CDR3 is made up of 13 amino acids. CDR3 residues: CASSLFNSYEQYF. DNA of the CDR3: TGTGCCAGCAGCTTATTCAACTCCTACGAGCAGTACTTC.